Reported below is one TCR beta chain. Its specificity is not known. These data are taken from a study of CD8+ T cells in alopecia areata. Findings and limits, study-wide: Normal skin's resident alphabeta T cells are also sequenced in scalp samples.

CD4+ cells from several patients were sorted into CD25+CD127- cells. Sampling of alopecia areata patients yielded lesional scalp punch biopsies as well as peripheral blood. Both CD4+ and CD8+ T cells were separated by sorting PBMCs. Sequencing templates came from extracted RNA that was reverse transcribed into cDNA. Assay: immunoSEQ multiplex PCR; the TCRdb copy retains only in-frame clones and omits some. The sample lists about 37,000 clones; less than 55% were seen once. This CDR3 comprises 14 residues. The V end lost 2 bases, the J end lost 2 bases, and 10 bases lay between the germline ends. The germline V gene has CDR1 MNHEY and CDR2 SVGAGI.

This chain uses TRBV6-5 with TRBJ2-7; a possible D gene is TRBD1 (5 bases). The TCR was taken from a human donor with alopecia areata. Input material: CD4+ Tregs sorted from blood. This CDR3 is CASSYRQSPYEQYF. For the CDR3, the DNA is TGTGCCAGCAGTTACCGACAGTCCCCCTACGAGCAGTACTTC.